These T cell receptor beta chains were read from a single sample in a study of T cell responses to AZD1222 COVID-19 vaccine. This table comes from immunoSEQ multiplex PCR, and its TCRdb copy is limited to in-frame clones, with some not included. The sample has approximately 170,000 clones, 85% to 90% seen once; the top ten hold 6.9%. This material consisted of peripheral blood, taken on day 0 of AZD1222 vaccination. The receptors originated from an adult in good health. CDR3s include the opening cysteine and the closing phenylalanine or tryptophan. The D gene is left open where the match is weak. Clone sizes are given selectively: once, few, many, or a class where the clone is expanded.

TRBV19	TRBJ2-7	NA	NA	TGTGCCAGTAGTATTACGGGGGAAGAGCAGTACTTC	CASSITGEEQYF
TRBV6-5	TRBJ1-6	NA	TRBD1	TGTGCCAGCAGTTACGGGACAGGCGATAATTCACCCCTCCACTTT	CASSYGTGDNSPLHF
TRBV10-3	TRBJ1-1	NA	TRBD1	TGTGCCACGATACAGGGGATGAACACTGAAGCTTTCTTT	CATIQGMNTEAFF
TRBV27	TRBJ2-7	NA	TRBD1	TGTGCCAGCAGCCCCACGCAGCCAGGGACAGGTTACGAGCAGTACTTC	CASSPTQPGTGYEQYF
TRBV24-1	TRBJ2-1	NA	NA	TGTGCCACCAGTCCTGGCTCCTACAATGAGCAGTTCTTC	CATSPGSYNEQFF
TRBV15	TRBJ1-2	NA	NA	TGTGCCACCAGCAGAGAGCAGGACTATGGCTACACCTTC	CATSREQDYGYTF
TRBV25-1	TRBJ1-5	NA	NA	TGTGCCAGCAGTGATTCTACAGGAGGCAATCAGCCCCAGCATTTT	CASSDSTGGNQPQHF
TRBV28	TRBJ1-1	NA	NA	TGTGCCAGCAGTTCCCTGGACAACATGAACACTGAAGCTTTCTTT	CASSSLDNMNTEAFF
TRBV5-6	TRBJ1-6	few	NA	TGTGCCAGCAGCGTAGGGACGGCCCAGACCTATAATTCACCCCTCCACTTT	CASSVGTAQTYNSPLHF
TRBV5-3	TRBJ1-1	NA	NA	TGTGCCAGAAGCTTTCCGACAGGTCCAGCTTTCTTT	CARSFPTGPAFF
TRBV9	TRBJ2-5	NA	NA	TGTGCCAGCAGCCCCAGCGTAGGACAGTCGGGGACCCAGTACTTC	CASSPSVGQSGTQYF
TRBV4-3	TRBJ2-3	NA	TRBD1	TGCGCCAGCAGCCAAGGGGAATGGGACAGAAACACAGATACGCAGTATTTT	CASSQGEWDRNTDTQYF
TRBV3-1/TRBV3-2	TRBJ1-1	NA	NA	TGTGCCAGCAGCCAAGAACAGACTCTTGGCGCTGAAGCTTTCTTT	CASSQEQTLGAEAFF
TRBV6-5	TRBJ1-6	NA	TRBD1	TGTGCCAGCAGGATACAGGGGGCGCGGGGGCCCCTCCACTTT	CASRIQGARGPLHF
TRBV27	TRBJ2-7	NA	TRBD1	TGTGCCAGCAGGACAGGGCCCTCCTACGAGCAGTACTTC	CASRTGPSYEQYF
TRBV6-4	TRBJ2-3	NA	NA	TGTGCCAGCAGTGCGGTGGGGCTGGGGGATACGCAGTATTTT	CASSAVGLGDTQYF
TRBV2	TRBJ2-7	NA	TRBD1	TGTGCCAGCAGTGAAGAGGGACAGATTTACGAGCAGTACTTC	CASSEEGQIYEQYF
TRBV7-6	TRBJ2-7	NA	NA	TGTGCCAGCAGCCTCCTAGGTCAGGGGGGGATGAACGAGCAGTACTTC	CASSLLGQGGMNEQYF
TRBV4-1	TRBJ1-3	NA	TRBD1	TGCGCCAGCAGCCAGTTGACAGGGGGAAACACCATATATTTT	CASSQLTGGNTIYF
TRBV11-2	TRBJ2-6	NA	TRBD1	TGTGCCAGCAGCCACGGACAGGGGGGCCTTGTTTGGGCCAACGTCCTGACTTTC	CASSHGQGGLVWANVLTF
TRBV28	TRBJ2-2	few	TRBD1	TGTGCCAGCAGAATTCCGGGACAGATACTCACCGGGGAGCTGTTTTTT	CASRIPGQILTGELFF
TRBV2	TRBJ1-5	NA	TRBD1	TGTGCCAGCAGTCTGGGACAGGTTCGACAGCCCCAGCATTTT	CASSLGQVRQPQHF
TRBV3-1/TRBV3-2	TRBJ1-2	once	NA	TGTGCCAGCAGCACAGGTTCCCGGGGAGCGCAGGGCTACACCTTC	CASSTGSRGAQGYTF
TRBV30	TRBJ2-5	NA	NA	TGTGCCTGGGGACCCGGGGGTACAACCCAAGAGACCCAGTACTTC	CAWGPGGTTQETQYF
TRBV6-2/TRBV6-3	TRBJ2-7	NA	NA	TGTGCCAGCAGTTACTCAATAACGGCAGGAGACTACGAGCAGTACTTC	CASSYSITAGDYEQYF
TRBV15	TRBJ2-7	NA	NA	TGTGCCACCAGCAGAGATCCTGGGGGGCCGAGCTCCTACGAGCAGTACTTC	CATSRDPGGPSSYEQYF
TRBV27	TRBJ2-4	NA	TRBD1	TGTGCCAGCAGCCGGGACAGGGCACACATTCAGTACTTC	CASSRDRAHIQYF
TRBV7-9	TRBJ1-1	NA	NA	TGTGCCAGCAGCTTAGGCAGGCAGGGGTGGAACACTGAAGCTTTCTTT	CASSLGRQGWNTEAFF
TRBV11-2	TRBJ2-2	NA	NA	TGTGCCAGCAGCTTACCTCTAGCGAGGCAGACCGGGGAGCTGTTTTTT	CASSLPLARQTGELFF
TRBV9	TRBJ2-7	NA	NA	TGTGCCAGCAGCGTATTCCAGGGCCCAACCTACGAGCAGTACTTC	CASSVFQGPTYEQYF
TRBV10-1	TRBJ2-1	NA	NA	TGCGCCAGCAGTGAGTTGAAAGGACAGGGAGGGAATGAGCAGTTCTTC	CASSELKGQGGNEQFF
TRBV6-5	TRBJ1-4	NA	TRBD1	TGTGCCAGCAGTACCGGACAGGGAAATGAAAAACTGTTTTTT	CASSTGQGNEKLFF
TRBV5-1	TRBJ1-5	NA	NA	TGCGCCAGCAGCTTGAAGGGAGATCAGCCCCAGCATTTT	CASSLKGDQPQHF
TRBV6-2/TRBV6-3	TRBJ1-1	NA	TRBD1	TGTGCCAGCAGTTACACCCAGGGGGCCGGTGAAGCTTTCTTT	CASSYTQGAGEAFF
TRBV11-2	TRBJ1-5	NA	TRBD1	TGTGCCAGCAGCGCGGACAGGGGACTCGGTCAGCCCCAGCATTTT	CASSADRGLGQPQHF
TRBV5-6	TRBJ1-1	NA	TRBD1	TGTGCCAGCAGTTTTACAGGGGTAGGTACTGAAGCTTTCTTT	CASSFTGVGTEAFF
TRBV5-8	TRBJ1-6	NA	NA	TGTGCCAGCAGCTTGGGTCCGGGGGCCTCTTCACCCCTCCACTTT	CASSLGPGASSPLHF
TRBV28	TRBJ2-7	NA	TRBD2	TGTGCCAGCAGACTAGCGGACACCTACGAGCAGTACTTC	CASRLADTYEQYF
TRBV7-9	TRBJ1-6	few	NA	TGTGCCAGCAGCTTGGCGGATACACCCCTCCACTTT	CASSLADTPLHF